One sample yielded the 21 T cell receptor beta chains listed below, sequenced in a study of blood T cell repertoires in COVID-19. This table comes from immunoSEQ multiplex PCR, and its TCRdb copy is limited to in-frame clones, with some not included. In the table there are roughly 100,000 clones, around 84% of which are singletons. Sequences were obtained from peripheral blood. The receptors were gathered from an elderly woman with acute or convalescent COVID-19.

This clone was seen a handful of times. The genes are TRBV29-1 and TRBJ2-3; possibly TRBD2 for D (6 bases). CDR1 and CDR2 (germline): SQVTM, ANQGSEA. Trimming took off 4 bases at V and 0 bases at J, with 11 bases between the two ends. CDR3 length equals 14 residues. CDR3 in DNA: TGCAGCGTTGCTTCTAGCGCGAGCACAGATACGCAGTATTTT. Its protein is CSVASSASTDTQYF.

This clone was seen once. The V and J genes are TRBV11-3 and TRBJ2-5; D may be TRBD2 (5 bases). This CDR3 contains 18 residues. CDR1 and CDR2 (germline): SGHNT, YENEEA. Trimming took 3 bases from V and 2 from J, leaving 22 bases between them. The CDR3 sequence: CASSFRAAGTIDQETQYF. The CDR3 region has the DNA TGTGCCAGCAGCTTCCGGGCGGCGGGTACCATAGATCAAGAGACCCAGTACTTC.

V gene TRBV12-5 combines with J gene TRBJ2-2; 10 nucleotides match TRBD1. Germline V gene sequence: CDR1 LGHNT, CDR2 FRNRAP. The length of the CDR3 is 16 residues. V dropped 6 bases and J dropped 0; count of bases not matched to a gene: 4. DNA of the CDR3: TGTGCTAGTGGAGACGGACAGGGGGCGAACACCGGGGAGCTGTTTTTT. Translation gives CASGDGQGANTGELFF.

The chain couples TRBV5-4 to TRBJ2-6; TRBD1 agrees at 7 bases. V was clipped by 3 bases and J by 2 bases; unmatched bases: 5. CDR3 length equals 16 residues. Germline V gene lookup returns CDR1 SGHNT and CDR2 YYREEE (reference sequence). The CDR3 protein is CASSSLGQAGANVLTF. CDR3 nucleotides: TGTGCCAGCAGCTCTCTCGGACAGGCTGGGGCCAACGTCCTGACTTTC.

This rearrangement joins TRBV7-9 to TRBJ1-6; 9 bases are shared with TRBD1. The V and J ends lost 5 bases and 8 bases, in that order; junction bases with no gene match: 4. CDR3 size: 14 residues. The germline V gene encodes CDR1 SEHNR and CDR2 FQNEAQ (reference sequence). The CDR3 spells CASSPDRGDSPLHF. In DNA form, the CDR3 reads TGTGCCAGCAGCCCGGACAGGGGTGATTCACCCCTCCACTTT.

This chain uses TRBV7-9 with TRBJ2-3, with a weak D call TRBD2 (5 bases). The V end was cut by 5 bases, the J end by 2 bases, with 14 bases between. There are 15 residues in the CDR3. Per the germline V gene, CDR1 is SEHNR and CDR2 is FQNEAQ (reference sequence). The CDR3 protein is CASSTNDGVTDTQYF. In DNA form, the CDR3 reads TGTGCCAGCAGCACTAATGACGGGGTCACAGATACGCAGTATTTT.

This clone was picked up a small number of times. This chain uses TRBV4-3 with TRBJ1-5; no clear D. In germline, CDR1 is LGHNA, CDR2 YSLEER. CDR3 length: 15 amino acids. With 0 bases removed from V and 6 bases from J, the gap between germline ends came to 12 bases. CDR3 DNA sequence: TGCGCCAGCAGCCAAGATCGTACGGGTGTTCAGCCCCAGCATTTT. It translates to CASSQDRTGVQPQHF.

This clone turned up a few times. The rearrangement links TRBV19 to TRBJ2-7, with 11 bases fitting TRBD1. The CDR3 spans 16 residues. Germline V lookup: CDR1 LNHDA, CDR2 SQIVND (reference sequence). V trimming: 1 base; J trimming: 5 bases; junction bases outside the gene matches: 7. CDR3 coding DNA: TGTGCCAGTAGTATAGGGACAGGGGGCCTTCGGAACGAGCAGTACTTC. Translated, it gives CASSIGTGGLRNEQYF.

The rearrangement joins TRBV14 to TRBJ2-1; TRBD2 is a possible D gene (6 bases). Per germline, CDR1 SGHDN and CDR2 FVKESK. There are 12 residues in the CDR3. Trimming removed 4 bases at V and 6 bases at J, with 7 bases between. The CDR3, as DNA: TGTGCCAGCAGCCGGGACTTCAATGAGCAGTTCTTC. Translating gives CASSRDFNEQFF.

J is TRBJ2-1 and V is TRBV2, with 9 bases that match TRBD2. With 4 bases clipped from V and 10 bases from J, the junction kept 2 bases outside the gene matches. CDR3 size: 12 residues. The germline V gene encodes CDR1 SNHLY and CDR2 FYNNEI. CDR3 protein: CASSGLAGEQFF. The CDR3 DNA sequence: TGTGCCAGCAGTGGCCTAGCGGGAGAGCAGTTCTTC.

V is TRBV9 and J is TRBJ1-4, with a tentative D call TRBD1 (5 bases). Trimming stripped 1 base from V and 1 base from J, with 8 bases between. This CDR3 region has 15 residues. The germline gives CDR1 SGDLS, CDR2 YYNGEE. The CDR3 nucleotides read TGTGCCAGCAGCGTAAGAAGGGGAACTAATGAAAAACTGTTTTTT. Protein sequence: CASSVRRGTNEKLFF.

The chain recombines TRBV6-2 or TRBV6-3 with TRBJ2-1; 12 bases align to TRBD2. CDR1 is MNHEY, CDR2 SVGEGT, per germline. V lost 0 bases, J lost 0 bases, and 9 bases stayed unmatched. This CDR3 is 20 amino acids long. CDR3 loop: CASSYSIWTSGVPSYNEQFF. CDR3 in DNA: TGTGCCAGCAGTTACTCGATATGGACTAGCGGGGTTCCCTCCTACAATGAGCAGTTCTTC.

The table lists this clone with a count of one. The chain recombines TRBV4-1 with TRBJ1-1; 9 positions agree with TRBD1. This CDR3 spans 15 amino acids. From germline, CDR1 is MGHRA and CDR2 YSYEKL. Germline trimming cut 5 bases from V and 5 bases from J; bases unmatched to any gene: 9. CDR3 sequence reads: CASSKGGQGITEAFF. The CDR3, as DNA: TGCGCCAGCAGCAAAGGGGGACAGGGAATTACTGAAGCTTTCTTT.

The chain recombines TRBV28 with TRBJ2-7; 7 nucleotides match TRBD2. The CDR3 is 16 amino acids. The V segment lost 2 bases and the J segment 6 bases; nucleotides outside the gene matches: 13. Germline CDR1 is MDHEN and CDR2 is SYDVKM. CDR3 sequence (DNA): TGTGCCAGCAGTTTAGTCGCCCGGGAGGAAGATCCCGAGCAGTACTTC. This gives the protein CASSLVAREEDPEQYF.

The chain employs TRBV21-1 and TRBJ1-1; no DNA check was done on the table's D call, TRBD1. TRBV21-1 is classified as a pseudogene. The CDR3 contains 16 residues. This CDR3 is CASSKDPGQENTEAFF. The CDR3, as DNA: TGTGCCAGCAGCAAAGACCCGGGACAGGAGAACACTGAAGCTTTCTTT.

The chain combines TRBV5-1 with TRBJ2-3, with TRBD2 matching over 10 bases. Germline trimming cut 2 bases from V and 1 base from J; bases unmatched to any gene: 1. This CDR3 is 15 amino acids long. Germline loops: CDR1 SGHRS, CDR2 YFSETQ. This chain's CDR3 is CASSFGTSGTDTQYF. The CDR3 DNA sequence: TGCGCCAGCAGCTTCGGGACTAGCGGCACAGATACGCAGTATTTT.

The CDR3 DNA sequence: TGCAGCGTCTACCGGGACAGCGACACCGGGGAGCTGTTTTTT. It codes for CSVYRDSDTGELFF. The chain is built from TRBV29-1 and TRBJ2-2, with 7 nucleotides matching TRBD1. The CDR3 is made up of 14 amino acids. Germline CDR1 is SQVTM and CDR2 is ANQGSEA. V lost 6 bases, J lost 3 bases, and 7 bases stayed unmatched.

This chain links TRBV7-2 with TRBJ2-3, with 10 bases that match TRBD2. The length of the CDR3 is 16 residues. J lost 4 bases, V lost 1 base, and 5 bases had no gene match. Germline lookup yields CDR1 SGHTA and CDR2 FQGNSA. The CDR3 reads CASSLGRTSGSDTQYF. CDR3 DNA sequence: TGTGCCAGCAGCTTAGGTCGGACTAGCGGCTCAGATACGCAGTATTTT.

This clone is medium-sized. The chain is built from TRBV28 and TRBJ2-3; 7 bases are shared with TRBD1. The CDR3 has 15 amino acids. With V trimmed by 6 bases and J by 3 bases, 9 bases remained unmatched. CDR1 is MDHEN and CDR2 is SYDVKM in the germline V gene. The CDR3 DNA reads TGTGCCAGCAGCCCGATGAAGACAGGGACAGATACGCAGTATTTT. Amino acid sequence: CASSPMKTGTDTQYF.

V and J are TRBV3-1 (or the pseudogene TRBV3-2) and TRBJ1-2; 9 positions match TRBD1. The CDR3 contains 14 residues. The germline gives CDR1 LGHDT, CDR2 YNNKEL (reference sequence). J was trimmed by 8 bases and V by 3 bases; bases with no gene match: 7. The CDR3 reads CASSHGTGYAGYTF. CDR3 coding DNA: TGTGCCAGCAGCCATGGGACAGGGTACGCCGGCTACACCTTC.

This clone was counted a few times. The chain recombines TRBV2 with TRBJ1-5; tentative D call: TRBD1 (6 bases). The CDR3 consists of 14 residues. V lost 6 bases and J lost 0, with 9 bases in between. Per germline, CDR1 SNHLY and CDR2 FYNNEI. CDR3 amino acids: CASSHRDSNQPQHF. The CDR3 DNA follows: TGTGCCAGCAGCCACAGGGATAGCAATCAGCCCCAGCATTTT.